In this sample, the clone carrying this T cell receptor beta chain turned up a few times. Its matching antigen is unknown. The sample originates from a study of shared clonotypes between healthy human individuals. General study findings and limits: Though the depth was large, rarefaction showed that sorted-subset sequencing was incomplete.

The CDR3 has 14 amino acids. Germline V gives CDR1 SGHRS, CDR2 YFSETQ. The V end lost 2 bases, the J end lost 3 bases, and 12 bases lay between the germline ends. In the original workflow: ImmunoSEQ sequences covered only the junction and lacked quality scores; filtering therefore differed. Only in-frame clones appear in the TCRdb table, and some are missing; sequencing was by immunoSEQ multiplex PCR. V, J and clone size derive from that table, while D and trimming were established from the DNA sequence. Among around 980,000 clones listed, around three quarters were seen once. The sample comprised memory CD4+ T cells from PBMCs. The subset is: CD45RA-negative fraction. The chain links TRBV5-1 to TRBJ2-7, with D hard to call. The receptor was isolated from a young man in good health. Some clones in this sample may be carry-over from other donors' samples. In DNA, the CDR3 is TGCGCCAGCAGCTTCGGCGCATTTGGCTACGAGCAGTACTTC. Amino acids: CASSFGAFGYEQYF.